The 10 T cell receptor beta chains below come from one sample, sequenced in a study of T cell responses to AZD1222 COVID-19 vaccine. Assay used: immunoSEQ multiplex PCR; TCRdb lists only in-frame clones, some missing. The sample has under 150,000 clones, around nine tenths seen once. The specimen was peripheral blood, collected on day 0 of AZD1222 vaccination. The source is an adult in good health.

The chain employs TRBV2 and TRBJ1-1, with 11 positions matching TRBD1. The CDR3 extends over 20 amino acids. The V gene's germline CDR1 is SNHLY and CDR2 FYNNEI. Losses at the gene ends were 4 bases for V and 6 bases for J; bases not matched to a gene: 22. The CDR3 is CASSVRSTAGTGGFGAEAFF. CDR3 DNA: TGTGCCAGCAGTGTGAGGAGCACCGCCGGGACAGGGGGATTCGGGGCTGAAGCTTTCTTT.

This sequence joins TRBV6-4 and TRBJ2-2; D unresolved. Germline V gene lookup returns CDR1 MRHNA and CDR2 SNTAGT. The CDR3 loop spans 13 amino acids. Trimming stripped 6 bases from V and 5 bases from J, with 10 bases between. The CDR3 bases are TGTGCCAGCAGCGCCGGTTCGACCGGGGAGCTGTTTTTT. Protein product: CASSAGSTGELFF.

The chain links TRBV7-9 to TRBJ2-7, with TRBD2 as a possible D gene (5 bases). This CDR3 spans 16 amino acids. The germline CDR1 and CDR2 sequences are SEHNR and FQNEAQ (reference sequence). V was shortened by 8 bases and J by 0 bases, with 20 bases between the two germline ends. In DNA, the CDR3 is TGTGCCAGCCGGCCCCGATCCGGGGTCCACTCCTACGAGCAGTACTTC. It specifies CASRPRSGVHSYEQYF.

CDR3 coding DNA: TGTGCCAGCAGCTTAGGGGACAGGGCTGGCGCCGGGGAGCTGTTTTTT. This translates into CASSLGDRAGAGELFF. V is TRBV11-3 and J is TRBJ2-2; 9 bases fit TRBD1. Germline lookup yields CDR1 SGHNT and CDR2 YENEEA. This CDR3 spans 16 amino acids. The junction had 6 bases not matched to a gene; V was cut back by 1 base and J by 6 bases.

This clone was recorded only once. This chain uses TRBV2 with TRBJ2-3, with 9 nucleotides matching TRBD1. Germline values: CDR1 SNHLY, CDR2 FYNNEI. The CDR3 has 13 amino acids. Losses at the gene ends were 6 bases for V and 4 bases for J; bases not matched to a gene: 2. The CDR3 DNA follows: TGTGCCAGCAGAGGGGACAGGGCAGATACGCAGTATTTT. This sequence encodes CASRGDRADTQYF.

The CDR3 loop reads CASVFPGLVYMNTEAFF. Written as DNA, the CDR3 is TGTGCCAGCGTCTTTCCGGGATTGGTTTACATGAACACTGAAGCTTTCTTT. This chain links TRBV2 with TRBJ1-1; D gene uncertain. Germline V CDR1 and CDR2: SNHLY, FYNNEI. The CDR3 is made up of 17 amino acids. Trimming took off 8 bases at V and 0 bases at J, with 22 bases between the two ends.

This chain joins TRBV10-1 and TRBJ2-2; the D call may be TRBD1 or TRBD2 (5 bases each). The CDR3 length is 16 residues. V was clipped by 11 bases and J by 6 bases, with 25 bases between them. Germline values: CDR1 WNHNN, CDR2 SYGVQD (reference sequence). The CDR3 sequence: CAATIPGTDSPGELFF. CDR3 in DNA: TGCGCCGCTACCATACCCGGGACCGATTCCCCCGGGGAGCTGTTTTTT.

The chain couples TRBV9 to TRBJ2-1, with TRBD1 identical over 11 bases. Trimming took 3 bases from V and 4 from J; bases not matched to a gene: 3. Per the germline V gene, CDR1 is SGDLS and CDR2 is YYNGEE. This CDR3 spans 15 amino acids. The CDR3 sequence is CASSAGTGGYNEQFF. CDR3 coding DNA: TGTGCCAGCAGCGCCGGGACAGGGGGATACAATGAGCAGTTCTTC.

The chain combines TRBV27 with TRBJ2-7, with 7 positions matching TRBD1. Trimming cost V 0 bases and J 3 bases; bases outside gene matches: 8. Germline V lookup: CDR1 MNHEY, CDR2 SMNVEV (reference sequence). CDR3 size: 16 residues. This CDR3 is CASSLSQGDLGYEQYF. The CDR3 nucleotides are TGTGCCAGCAGTTTATCGCAGGGGGACCTAGGCTACGAGCAGTACTTC.

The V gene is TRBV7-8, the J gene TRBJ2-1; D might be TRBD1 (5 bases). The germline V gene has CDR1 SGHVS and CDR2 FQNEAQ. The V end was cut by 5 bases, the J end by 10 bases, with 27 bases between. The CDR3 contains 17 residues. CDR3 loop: CASSIRRLPQGVREQFF. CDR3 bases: TGTGCCAGCAGCATTAGGAGACTCCCTCAAGGGGTCCGAGAGCAGTTCTTC. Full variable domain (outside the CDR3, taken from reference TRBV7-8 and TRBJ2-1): GAGVSQSPRYKVAKRGQDVALRCDPISGHVSLFWYQQALGQGPEFLTYFQNEAQLDKSGLPSDRFFAERPEGSVSTLKIQRTQQEDSAVYLCASSIRRLPQGVREQFFGPGTRLTVL.